Below, one T cell receptor beta chain is given with its context. Trimming took off 5 bases at V and 0 bases at J, with 11 bases between the two ends. This CDR3 spans 13 amino acids. CDR1 is SQVTM and CDR2 is ANQGSEA in the germline V gene. TCRdb fed the 5' RACE reads into MiXCR, producing one record per CDR3 protein. The data hold roughly 340,000 distinct CDR3 sequences, with more than 25% observed a single time. The data originate from a study of identical twins' blood T cells. The source of this sequence is a woman aged 18 to 55 in good health. Sequencing was done on a sample of PBMCs. This sequence joins TRBV29-1 and TRBJ2-7; the D is unclear. This CDR3 reads CSVSRMTSYEQYF. As DNA, the CDR3 is TGCAGCGTTTCCCGAATGACCTCCTACGAGCAGTACTTC.